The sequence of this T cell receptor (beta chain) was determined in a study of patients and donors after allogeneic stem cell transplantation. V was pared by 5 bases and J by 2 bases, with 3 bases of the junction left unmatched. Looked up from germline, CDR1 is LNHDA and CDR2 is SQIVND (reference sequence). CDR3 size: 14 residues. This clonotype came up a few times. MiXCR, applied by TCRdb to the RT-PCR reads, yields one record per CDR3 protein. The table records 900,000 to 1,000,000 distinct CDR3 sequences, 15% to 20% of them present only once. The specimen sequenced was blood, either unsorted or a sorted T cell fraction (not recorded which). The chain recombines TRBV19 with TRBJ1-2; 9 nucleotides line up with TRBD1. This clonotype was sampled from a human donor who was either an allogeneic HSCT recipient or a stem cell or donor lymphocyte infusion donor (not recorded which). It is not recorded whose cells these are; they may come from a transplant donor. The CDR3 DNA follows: TGTGCCAGTAGTGCGGACAGGGGCAACTATGGCTACACCTTC. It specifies CASSADRGNYGYTF. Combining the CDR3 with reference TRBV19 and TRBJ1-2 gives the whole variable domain DGGITQSPKYLFRKEGQNVTLSCEQNLNHDAMYWYRQDPGQGLRLIYYSQIVNDFQKGDIAEGYSVSREKKESFPLTVTSAQKNPTAFYLCASSADRGNYGYTFGSGTRLTVV.